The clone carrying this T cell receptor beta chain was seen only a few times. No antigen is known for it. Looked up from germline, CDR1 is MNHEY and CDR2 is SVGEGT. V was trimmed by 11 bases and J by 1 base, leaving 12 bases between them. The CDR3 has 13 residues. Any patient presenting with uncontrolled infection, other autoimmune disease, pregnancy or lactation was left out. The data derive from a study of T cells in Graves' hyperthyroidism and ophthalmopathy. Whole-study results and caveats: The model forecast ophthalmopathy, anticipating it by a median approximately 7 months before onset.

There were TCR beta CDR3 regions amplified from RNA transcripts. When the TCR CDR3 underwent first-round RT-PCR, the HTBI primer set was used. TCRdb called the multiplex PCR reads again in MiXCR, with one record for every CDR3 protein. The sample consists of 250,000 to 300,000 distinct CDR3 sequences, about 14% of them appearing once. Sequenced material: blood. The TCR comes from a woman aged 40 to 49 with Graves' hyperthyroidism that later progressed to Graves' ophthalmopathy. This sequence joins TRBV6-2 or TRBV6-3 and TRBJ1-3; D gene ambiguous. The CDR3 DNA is TGTGCCGGCCGTACTACTTCTGGAAACACCATATATTTT. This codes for CAGRTTSGNTIYF.